This T cell receptor (beta chain) was captured in a study of blood T cell repertoires in COVID-19. Across the study: Collection of acute and convalescent COVID-19 samples took place in the United States, Italy and Spain. In each case, the material was cDNA or gDNA derived from T cells, B-cell-depleted T cells, or PBMCs.

In the original workflow: Estimated nucleated cell counts came from reference gene primer amplification. Here immunoSEQ multiplex PCR was the method, and the copy in TCRdb shows in-frame clones only, minus some. The V and J calls and clone size come from that table; D and trimming were worked out from the DNA. The sample records a few hundred thousand clones, approximately 85% being singletons. Germline loops: CDR1 SNHLY, CDR2 FYNNEI. The CDR3 loop spans 14 amino acids. V was clipped by 0 bases and J by 6 bases, with 12 bases between them. V usage is TRBV2 and J usage is TRBJ2-7; the D is unclear. Sequenced input: peripheral blood. The receptor comes from a woman in her 70s with acute or convalescent COVID-19. CDR3 in DNA: TGTGCCAGCAGTGAAGCGCTTTATGTAGCCGAGCAGTACTTC. This translates into CASSEALYVAEQYF.